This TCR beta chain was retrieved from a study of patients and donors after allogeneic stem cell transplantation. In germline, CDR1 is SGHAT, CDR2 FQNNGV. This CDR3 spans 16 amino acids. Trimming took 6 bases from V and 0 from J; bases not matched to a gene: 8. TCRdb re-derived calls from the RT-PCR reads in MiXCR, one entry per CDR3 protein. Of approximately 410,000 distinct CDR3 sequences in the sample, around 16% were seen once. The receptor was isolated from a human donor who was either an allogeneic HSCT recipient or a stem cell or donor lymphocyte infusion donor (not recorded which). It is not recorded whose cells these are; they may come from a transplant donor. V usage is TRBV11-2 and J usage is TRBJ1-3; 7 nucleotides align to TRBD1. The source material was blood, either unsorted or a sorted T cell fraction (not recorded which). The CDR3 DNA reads TGTGCCAGCAGTTTCAGACAGGGCCTCTCTGGAAACACCATATATTTT. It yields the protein CASSFRQGLSGNTIYF.